This TCR beta chain was identified in a study of T cells in Graves' hyperthyroidism and ophthalmopathy. This clonotype was seen ten or more times. Amplification yielded TCR beta CDR3 regions, with RNA transcripts as the source. When the TCR CDR3 underwent first-round RT-PCR, the HTBI primer set was used. Using its own MiXCR run on the multiplex PCR reads, TCRdb lists one record per CDR3 protein. The sample lists around 300,000 distinct CDR3 sequences; about an eighth were seen once. The CDR3 sequence is 14 residues long. Trimming left V 3 bases short and J 7 bases short, with 17 bases between. Looked up from germline, CDR1 is SGDLS and CDR2 is YYNGEE.

The specimen sequenced was blood. V usage is TRBV9 and J usage is TRBJ2-7; no clear D gene. The TCR originated in a woman aged 25-40 years with Graves' hyperthyroidism that later progressed to Graves' ophthalmopathy. The CDR3 spells CASSAVAGSKEQYF. For the CDR3, the DNA is TGTGCCAGCAGCGCAGTGGCAGGAAGTAAGGAGCAGTACTTC. Full variable domain (missing parts from reference TRBV9 and TRBJ2-7): DSGVTQTPKHLITATGQRVTLRCSPRSGDLSVYWYQQSLDQGLQFLIQYYNGEERAKGNILERFSAQQFPDLHSELNLSSLELGDSALYFCASSAVAGSKEQYFGPGTRLTVT.